This note documents a single TCR beta chain sequence. The data originate from a study of blood T cell repertoires in COVID-19. Study background: Sites across the United States, Italy and Spain contributed samples from acute and convalescent COVID-19. PBMCs, B-cell-depleted T cells, or T cells provided the cDNA or gDNA that made up the material.

Authors' analysis steps: Reference gene primer amplification gave estimated nucleated cell counts. Some clones are missing from TCRdb's copy, which holds only in-frame ones; the method was immunoSEQ multiplex PCR. The V and J calls and clone size are taken from that table; D and trimming were inferred from the DNA. The data show tens of thousands of clones, roughly nine tenths seen once. The germline V gene has CDR1 SGHNT and CDR2 YYREEE (reference sequence). V shed 0 bases and J 4 bases; nucleotides not matched to a gene: 4. The CDR3 length is 18 residues. The source material was peripheral blood. The gene calls are TRBV5-4 and TRBJ2-1; 16 bases fit TRBD2. This TCR derives from a man aged 65 to 85 with acute or convalescent COVID-19. In DNA form, the CDR3 reads TGTGCCAGCAGCTTGGGGGGACTAGCGGGAGGGGTGTACAATGAGCAGTTCTTC. It specifies CASSLGGLAGGVYNEQFF.